This T cell receptor beta chain was documented in a study of blood T cell repertoires in COVID-19. Looking at the study overall: Collection of acute and convalescent COVID-19 samples took place in the United States, Italy and Spain. T cells, B-cell-depleted T cells, or PBMCs provided the cDNA or gDNA that served as material.

The CDR3 contains 10 residues. Trimming stripped 7 bases from V and 3 bases from J, with 6 bases between. Germline V lookup: CDR1 DFQATT, CDR2 SNEGSKA (reference sequence). Profiled with immunoSEQ multiplex PCR; TCRdb holds only in-frame clones, not every one. The sample contains about 97,000 clones, approximately 86% of which appear only once. This chain connects TRBV20-1 to TRBJ2-5; the D gene is possibly TRBD1 (6 bases). The sequence came from a man aged 45-65 years with active or convalescent COVID-19. Sequencing was performed on peripheral blood. In nucleotides, the CDR3 is TGCAGTGACAGGGAAGAGACCCAGTACTTC. It codes for CSDREETQYF.